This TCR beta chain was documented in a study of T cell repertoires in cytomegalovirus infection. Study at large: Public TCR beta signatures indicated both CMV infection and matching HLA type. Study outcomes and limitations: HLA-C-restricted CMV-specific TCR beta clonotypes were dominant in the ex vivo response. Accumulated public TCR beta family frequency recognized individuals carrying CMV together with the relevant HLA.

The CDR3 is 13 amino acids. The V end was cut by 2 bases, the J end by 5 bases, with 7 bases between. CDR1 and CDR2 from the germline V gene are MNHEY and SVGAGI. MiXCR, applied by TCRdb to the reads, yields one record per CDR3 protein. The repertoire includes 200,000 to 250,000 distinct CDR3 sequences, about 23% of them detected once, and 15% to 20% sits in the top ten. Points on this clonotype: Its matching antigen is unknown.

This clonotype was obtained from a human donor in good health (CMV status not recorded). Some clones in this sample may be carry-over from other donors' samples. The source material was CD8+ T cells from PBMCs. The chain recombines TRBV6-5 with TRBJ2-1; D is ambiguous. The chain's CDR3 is CASSYTRNNEQFF. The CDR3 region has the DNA TGTGCCAGCAGTTACACCCGGAACAATGAGCAGTTCTTC.